This entry is about one TCR beta chain. Its antigen is not identified. This may be a read error, as it is one base from a much larger clone. Per the germline V gene, CDR1 is MNHNS and CDR2 is SASEGT. V lost 4 bases and J lost 5, with 11 bases in between. The CDR3 has 13 amino acids. The entry originates in a study of T cells in Graves' hyperthyroidism and ophthalmopathy. Study-wide points: Most thyroid clonotypes with frequency above 0.001 were detected in blood.

It was at first hyperthyroidism diagnosis, before any ophthalmopathy symptoms, that the blood sample was taken. Each 10 ml fresh peripheral blood draw supplied the PBMCs. The investigators amplified TCR beta CDR3 regions from RNA transcripts. First-round RT-PCR with HTBI primers amplified the TCR CDR3 region. One entry per CDR3 protein results from TCRdb running MiXCR on the multiplex PCR reads. The sample includes about 770,000 distinct CDR3 sequences, 18% of them seen just once. The specimen was blood. The TCR originated in a woman aged 45-65 years with Graves' hyperthyroidism that later progressed to Graves' ophthalmopathy. The chain employs TRBV6-1 and TRBJ1-2; weak D call: TRBD1 (6 bases). CDR3 in amino acids: CASSGQGRYGYTF. DNA of the CDR3: TGTGCCAGCAGTGGTCAGGGGCGATATGGCTACACCTTC.